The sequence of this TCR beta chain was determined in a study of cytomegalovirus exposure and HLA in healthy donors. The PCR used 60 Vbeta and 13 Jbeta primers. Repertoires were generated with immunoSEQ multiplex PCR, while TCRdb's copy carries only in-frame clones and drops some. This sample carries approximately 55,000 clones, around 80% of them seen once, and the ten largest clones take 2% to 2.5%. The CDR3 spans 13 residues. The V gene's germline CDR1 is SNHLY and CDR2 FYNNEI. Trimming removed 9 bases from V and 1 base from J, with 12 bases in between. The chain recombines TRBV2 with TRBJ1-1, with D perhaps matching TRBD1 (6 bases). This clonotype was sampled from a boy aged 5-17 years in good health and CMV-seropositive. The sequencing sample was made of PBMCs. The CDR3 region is CASLQGWNTEAFF. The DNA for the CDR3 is TGTGCCAGTTTACAGGGTTGGAACACTGAAGCTTTCTTT. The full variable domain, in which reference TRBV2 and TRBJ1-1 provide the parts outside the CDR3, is EPEVTQTPSHQVTQMGQEVILRCVPISNHLYFYWYRQILGQKVEFLVSFYNNEISEKSEIFDDQFSVERPDGSNFTLKIRSTKLEDSAMYFCASLQGWNTEAFFGQGTRLTVV.